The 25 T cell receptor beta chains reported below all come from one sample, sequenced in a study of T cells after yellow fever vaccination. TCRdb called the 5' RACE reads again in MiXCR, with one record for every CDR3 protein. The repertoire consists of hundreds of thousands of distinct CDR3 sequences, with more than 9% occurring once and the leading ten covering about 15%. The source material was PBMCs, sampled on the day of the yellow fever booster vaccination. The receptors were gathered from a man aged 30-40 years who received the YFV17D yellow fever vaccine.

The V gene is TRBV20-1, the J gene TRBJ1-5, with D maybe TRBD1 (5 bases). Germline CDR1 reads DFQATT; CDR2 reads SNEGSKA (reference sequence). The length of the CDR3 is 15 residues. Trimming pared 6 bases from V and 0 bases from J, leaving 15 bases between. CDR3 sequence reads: CSAILGTDSNQPQHF. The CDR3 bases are TGCAGTGCGATACTTGGGACTGATAGCAATCAGCCCCAGCATTTT.

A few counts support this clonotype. In DNA, the CDR3 is TGTGCCAGCAGATCCCCGGGACAGGGGGCGGCTGGCTACACCTTC. It translates to CASRSPGQGAAGYTF. The V gene is TRBV6-1, the J gene TRBJ1-2; 12 bases fit TRBD1. The CDR3 consists of 15 residues. Germline CDR1 reads MNHNS; CDR2 reads SASEGT. V lost 6 bases to trimming and J lost 7 bases; unmatched junction nucleotides: 9.

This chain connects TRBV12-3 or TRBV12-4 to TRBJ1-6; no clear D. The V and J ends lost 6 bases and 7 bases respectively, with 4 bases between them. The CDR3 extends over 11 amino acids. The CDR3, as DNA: TGTGCCAGCAGGGGGAATTCACCCCTCCACTTT. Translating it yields CASRGNSPLHF.

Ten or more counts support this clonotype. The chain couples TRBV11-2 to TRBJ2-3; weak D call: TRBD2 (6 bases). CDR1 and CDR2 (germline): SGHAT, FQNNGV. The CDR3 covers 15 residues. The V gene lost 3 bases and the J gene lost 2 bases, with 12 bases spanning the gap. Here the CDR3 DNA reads TGTGCCAGCAGCTTTGGGGGGACGGCCACAGATACGCAGTATTTT. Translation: CASSFGGTATDTQYF.

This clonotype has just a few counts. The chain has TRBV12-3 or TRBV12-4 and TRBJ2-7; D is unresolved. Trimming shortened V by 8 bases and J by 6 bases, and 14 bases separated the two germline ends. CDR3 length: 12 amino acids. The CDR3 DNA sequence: TGTGCCAGCGGATTGCCAGGACCCGAGCAGTACTTC. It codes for CASGLPGPEQYF.

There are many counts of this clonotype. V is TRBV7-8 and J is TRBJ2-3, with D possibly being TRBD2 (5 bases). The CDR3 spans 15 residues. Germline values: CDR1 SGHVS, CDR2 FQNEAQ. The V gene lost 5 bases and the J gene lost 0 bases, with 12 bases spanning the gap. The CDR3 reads CASSPDWPSTDTQYF. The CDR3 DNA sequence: TGTGCCAGCAGCCCGGACTGGCCCAGCACAGATACGCAGTATTTT.

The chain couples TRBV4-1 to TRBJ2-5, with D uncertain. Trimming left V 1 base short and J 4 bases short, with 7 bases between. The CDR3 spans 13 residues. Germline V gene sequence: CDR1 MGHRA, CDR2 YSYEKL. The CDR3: CASSQVTRETQYF. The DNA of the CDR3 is TGCGCCAGCAGCCAAGTCACGCGAGAGACCCAGTACTTC.

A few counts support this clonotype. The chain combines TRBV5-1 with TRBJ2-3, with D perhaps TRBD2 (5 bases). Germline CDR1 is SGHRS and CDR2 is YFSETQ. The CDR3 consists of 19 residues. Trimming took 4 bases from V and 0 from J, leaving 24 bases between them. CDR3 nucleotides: TGCGCCAGCAGCGATCTCCCTTCCCTCTTCGGGATTAGCACAGATACGCAGTATTTT. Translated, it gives CASSDLPSLFGISTDTQYF.

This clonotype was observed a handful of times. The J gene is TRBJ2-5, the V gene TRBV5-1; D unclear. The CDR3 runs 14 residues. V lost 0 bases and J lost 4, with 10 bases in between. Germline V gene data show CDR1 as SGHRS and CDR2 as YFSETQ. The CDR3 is CASSLVIQRETQYF. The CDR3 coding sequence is TGCGCCAGCAGCTTGGTGATACAGCGAGAGACCCAGTACTTC.

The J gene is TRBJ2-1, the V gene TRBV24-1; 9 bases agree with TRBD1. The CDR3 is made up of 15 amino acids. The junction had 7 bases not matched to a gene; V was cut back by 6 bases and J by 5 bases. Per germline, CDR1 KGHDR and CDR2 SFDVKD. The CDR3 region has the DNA TGTGCCACCAGTAAATCGGGACAGGGCAACAATGAGCAGTTCTTC. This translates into CATSKSGQGNNEQFF.

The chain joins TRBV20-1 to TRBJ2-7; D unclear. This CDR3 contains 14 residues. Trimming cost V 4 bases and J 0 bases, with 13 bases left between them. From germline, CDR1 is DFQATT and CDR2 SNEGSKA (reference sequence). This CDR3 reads CSAKRFLASYEQYF. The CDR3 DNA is TGCAGTGCTAAAAGATTCCTGGCCTCCTACGAGCAGTACTTC.

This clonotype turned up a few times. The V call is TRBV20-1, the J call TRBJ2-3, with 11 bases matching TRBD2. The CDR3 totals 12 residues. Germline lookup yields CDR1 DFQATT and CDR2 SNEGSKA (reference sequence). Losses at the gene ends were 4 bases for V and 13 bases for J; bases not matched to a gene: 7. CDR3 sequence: CSAIQTGLAEYF. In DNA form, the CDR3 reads TGCAGTGCTATCCAAACGGGACTAGCGGAGTATTTT.

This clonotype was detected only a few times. This chain's CDR3 is CASTPPWGGEQFF. CDR3 in DNA: TGTGCCAGTACCCCCCCCTGGGGAGGTGAGCAGTTCTTC. The rearrangement links TRBV19 to TRBJ2-1, with D possibly TRBD2 on 6 matching bases. The CDR3 loop spans 13 amino acids. V gave up 7 bases and J gave up 9 bases, with 16 bases separating them. Looked up from germline, CDR1 is LNHDA and CDR2 is SQIVND (reference sequence).

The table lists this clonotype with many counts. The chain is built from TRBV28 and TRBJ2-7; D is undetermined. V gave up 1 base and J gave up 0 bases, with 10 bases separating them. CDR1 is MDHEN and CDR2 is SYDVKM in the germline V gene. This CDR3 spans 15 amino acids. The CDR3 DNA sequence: TGTGCCAGCAGTTTATTAACCCGGGTCTCCTACGAGCAGTACTTC. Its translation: CASSLLTRVSYEQYF.

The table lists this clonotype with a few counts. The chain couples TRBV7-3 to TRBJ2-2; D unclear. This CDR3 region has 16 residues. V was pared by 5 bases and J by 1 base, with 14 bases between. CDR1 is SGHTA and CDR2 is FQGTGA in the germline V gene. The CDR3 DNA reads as TGTGCCAGCAGCCCCTCCGGGTCCATGAACACCGGGGAGCTGTTTTTT. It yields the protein CASSPSGSMNTGELFF.

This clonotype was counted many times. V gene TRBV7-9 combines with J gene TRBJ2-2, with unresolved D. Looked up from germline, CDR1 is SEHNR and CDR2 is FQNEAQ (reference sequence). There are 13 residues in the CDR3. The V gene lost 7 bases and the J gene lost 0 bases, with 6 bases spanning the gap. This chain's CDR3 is CASTPANTGELFF. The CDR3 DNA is TGTGCCAGCACTCCCGCGAACACCGGGGAGCTGTTTTTT.

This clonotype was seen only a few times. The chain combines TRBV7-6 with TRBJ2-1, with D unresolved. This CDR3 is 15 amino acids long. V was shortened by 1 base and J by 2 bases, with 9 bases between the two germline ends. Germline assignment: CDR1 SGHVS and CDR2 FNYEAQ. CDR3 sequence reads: CASSLGESPYNEQFF. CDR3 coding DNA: TGTGCCAGCAGCTTAGGAGAAAGCCCCTACAATGAGCAGTTCTTC.

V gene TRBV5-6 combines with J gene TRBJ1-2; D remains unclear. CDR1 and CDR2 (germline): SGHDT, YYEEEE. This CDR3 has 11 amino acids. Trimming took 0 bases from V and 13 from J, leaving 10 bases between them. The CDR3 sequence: CASSLDGPFTF. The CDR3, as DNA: TGTGCCAGCAGCTTGGATGGGCCTTTCACCTTC.

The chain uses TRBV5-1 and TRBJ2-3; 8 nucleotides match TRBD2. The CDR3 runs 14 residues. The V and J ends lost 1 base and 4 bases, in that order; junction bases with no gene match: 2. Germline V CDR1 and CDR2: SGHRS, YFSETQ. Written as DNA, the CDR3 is TGCGCCAGCAGCTTGTGGCGGGAGGCAGATACGCAGTATTTT. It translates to CASSLWREADTQYF.

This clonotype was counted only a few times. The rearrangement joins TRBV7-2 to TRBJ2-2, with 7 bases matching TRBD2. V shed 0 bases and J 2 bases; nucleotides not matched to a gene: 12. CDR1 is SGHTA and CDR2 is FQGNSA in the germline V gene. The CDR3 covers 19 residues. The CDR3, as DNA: TGTGCCAGCAGCTTAGCCCCCTCCCGACCGGGACTAAACACCGGGGAGCTGTTTTTT. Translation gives CASSLAPSRPGLNTGELFF.

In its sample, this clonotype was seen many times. CDR3 amino acids: CSVTTEYEQYF. As DNA, the CDR3 is TGCAGCGTTACTACAGAGTACGAGCAGTACTTC. The chain joins TRBV29-1 to TRBJ2-7, with D hard to call. V dropped 5 bases and J dropped 4 bases, with 9 bases sitting between them. From germline, CDR1 is SQVTM and CDR2 ANQGSEA. CDR3 length: 11 residues.

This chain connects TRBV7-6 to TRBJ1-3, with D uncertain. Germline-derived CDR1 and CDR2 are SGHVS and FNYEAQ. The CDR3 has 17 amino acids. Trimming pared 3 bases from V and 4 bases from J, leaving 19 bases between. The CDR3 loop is CASSLERRSATGNTIYF. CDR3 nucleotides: TGTGCCAGCAGCTTGGAACGGCGCAGCGCCACAGGAAACACCATATATTTT.

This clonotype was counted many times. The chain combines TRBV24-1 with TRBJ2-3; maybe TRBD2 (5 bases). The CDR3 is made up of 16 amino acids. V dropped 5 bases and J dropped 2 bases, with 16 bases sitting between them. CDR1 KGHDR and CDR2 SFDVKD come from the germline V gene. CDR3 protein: CATSGAARENTDTQYF. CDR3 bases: TGTGCCACCAGTGGGGCTGCAAGGGAGAACACAGATACGCAGTATTTT.

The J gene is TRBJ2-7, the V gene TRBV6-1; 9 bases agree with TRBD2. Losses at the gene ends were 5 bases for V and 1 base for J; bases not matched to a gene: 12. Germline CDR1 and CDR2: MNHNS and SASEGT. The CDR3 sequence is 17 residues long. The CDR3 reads CASSTRRGSGSSYEQYF. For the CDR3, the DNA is TGTGCCAGCAGTACCCGTCGGGGTAGCGGGAGTTCCTACGAGCAGTACTTC.

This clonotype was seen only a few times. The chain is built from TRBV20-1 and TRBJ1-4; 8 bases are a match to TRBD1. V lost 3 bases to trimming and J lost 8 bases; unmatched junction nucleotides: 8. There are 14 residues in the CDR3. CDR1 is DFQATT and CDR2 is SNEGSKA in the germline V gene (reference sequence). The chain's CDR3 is CSASPGQGGEKLFF. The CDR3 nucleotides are TGCAGTGCTAGCCCCGGACAGGGTGGGGAAAAACTGTTTTTT.